Below, one T cell receptor (beta chain) is given with its context. As yet, its antigen is unknown. Germline V lookup: CDR1 SGHNT, CDR2 YYREEE (reference sequence). Losses at the gene ends were 2 bases for V and 7 bases for J; bases not matched to a gene: 12. This CDR3 has 15 amino acids. The data derive from a study of cytomegalovirus exposure and HLA in healthy donors. Notes on the study in general: Reported performance of the classifier showed diagnosis of cytomegalovirus status with high specificity and sensitivity. Some V segments could not be told apart, so they were left out, TRBV6-2 and TRBV6-3 among them.

PCR used 60 Vbeta primers and 13 Jbeta primers. Profiled with immunoSEQ multiplex PCR; TCRdb holds only in-frame clones, not every one. The data contain 120,000 or so clones, roughly a tenth of them singletons. The receptor's source is a young woman in good health and CMV-seropositive. This rearrangement joins TRBV5-4 to TRBJ2-7; TRBD2 matches 7 bases. Sequenced: PBMCs. CDR3 protein: CASSFERGGPGEQYF. For the CDR3, the DNA is TGTGCCAGCAGCTTTGAACGGGGAGGGCCGGGGGAGCAGTACTTC.